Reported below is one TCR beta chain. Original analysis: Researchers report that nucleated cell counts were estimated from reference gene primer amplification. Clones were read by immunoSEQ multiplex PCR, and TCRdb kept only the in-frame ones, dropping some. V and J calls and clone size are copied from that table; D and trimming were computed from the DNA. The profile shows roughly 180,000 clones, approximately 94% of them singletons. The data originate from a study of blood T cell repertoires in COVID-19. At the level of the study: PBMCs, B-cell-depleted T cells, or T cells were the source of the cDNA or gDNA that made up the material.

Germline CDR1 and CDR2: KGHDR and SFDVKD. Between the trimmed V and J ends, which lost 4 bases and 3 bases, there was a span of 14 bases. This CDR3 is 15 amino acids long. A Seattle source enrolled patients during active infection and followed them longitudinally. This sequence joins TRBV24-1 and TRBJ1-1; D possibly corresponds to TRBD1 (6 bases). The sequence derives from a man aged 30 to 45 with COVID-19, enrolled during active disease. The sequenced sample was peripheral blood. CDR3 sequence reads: CATSDHPRTDTEAFF. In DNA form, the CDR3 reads TGTGCCACCAGTGACCACCCACGGACAGACACTGAAGCTTTCTTT.